Following are 6 T cell receptor beta chains from one sample sequenced in a study of lymphopenia after photon versus proton radiotherapy. Generated by immunoSEQ multiplex PCR, the TCRdb table keeps only in-frame clones and is missing some. The sample has 40,000 or so clones, over 75% seen once. Here the sequenced sample was peripheral blood, taken from a patient treated with photon-based radiotherapy. Receptors were obtained from a man between 40 and 49 years old with gastric cancer.

The chain combines TRBV5-1 with TRBJ2-7; D unresolved. V dropped 4 bases and J dropped 1 base, with 9 bases sitting between them. The germline CDR1 and CDR2 sequences are SGHRS and YFSETQ. The CDR3 sequence is 13 residues long. CDR3 bases: TGCGCCAGCAGCCACCCCCAGTCCTACGAGCAGTACTTC. Its translation: CASSHPQSYEQYF.

Turning to this clone: Other DNA sequences in the sample encode the same CDR3. This chain connects TRBV5-6 to TRBJ2-5; TRBD2 aligns across 11 bases. V shed 2 bases, J shed 4 bases, and the junction held 1 base outside the gene matches. The CDR3 extends over 14 amino acids. The V gene's germline CDR1 is SGHDT and CDR2 YYEEEE. In nucleotides, the CDR3 is TGTGCCAGCAGCTTTAGCGGGGGGGGAGAGACCCAGTACTTC. Translation: CASSFSGGGETQYF.

CDR3 sequence: CASSGRQIYEQYF. In DNA form, the CDR3 reads TGTGCCAGCAGCGGGCGACAGATATACGAGCAGTACTTC. V usage is TRBV7-2 and J usage is TRBJ2-7; D possibly corresponds to TRBD1 (5 bases). The CDR3 consists of 13 residues. V gave up 5 bases and J gave up 4 bases, with 12 bases separating them. The germline gives CDR1 SGHTA, CDR2 FQGNSA.

The chain uses TRBV28 and TRBJ1-6; D unresolved. Germline CDR1 reads MDHEN; CDR2 reads SYDVKM. CDR3 length equals 15 residues. The germline V and J ends were trimmed by 5 bases and 0 bases, with 8 bases remaining between them. DNA of the CDR3: TGTGCCAGCAGTCCCGACATCTCCTATAATTCACCCCTCCACTTT. Amino acids: CASSPDISYNSPLHF.

The chain is built from TRBV18 and TRBJ2-1; 8 bases match TRBD1. Looked up from germline, CDR1 is KGHSH and CDR2 is LQKENI. The ends lost 1 base at V and 4 bases at J; junction bases unmatched: 3. The CDR3 covers 15 residues. CDR3 coding DNA: TGTGCCAGCTCACCACGACAGGGGTCATACAATGAGCAGTTCTTC. This translates into CASSPRQGSYNEQFF.

The chain has TRBV6-5 and TRBJ1-6; D uncertain. Germline V gives CDR1 MNHEY, CDR2 SVGAGI. V shed 6 bases and J shed 7 bases, with 7 bases lying between them. The CDR3 has 12 amino acids. The CDR3 loop reads CASREGNSPLHF. CDR3 in DNA: TGTGCCAGCAGAGAGGGAAATTCACCCCTCCACTTT.